Shown below are 3 T cell receptor beta chains from a single sample sequenced in a study of cytomegalovirus exposure and HLA in healthy donors. Primers for the PCR totalled 60 Vbeta and 13 Jbeta. Assay: immunoSEQ multiplex PCR; the TCRdb copy retains only in-frame clones and omits some. Among about 120,000 clones listed, about 74% were seen once. Sample: PBMCs. These receptors were obtained from a female donor in good health and CMV-seronegative.

This clone was recorded a few times. The CDR3 loop reads CASSSYAGAYEQYF. CDR3 coding DNA: TGTGCCAGCAGTTCCTATGCAGGGGCGTACGAGCAGTACTTC. This chain links TRBV6-1 with TRBJ2-7, with a tentative D call TRBD1 (6 bases). The CDR3 length is 14 residues. CDR1 is MNHNS and CDR2 is SASEGT in the germline V gene. The V end was cut by 5 bases, the J end by 4 bases, with 15 bases between.

This sequence joins TRBV15 and TRBJ2-3; TRBD2 agrees at 9 bases. The germline gives CDR1 LNHNV, CDR2 YYDKDF (reference sequence). The CDR3 is 15 residues long. With 0 bases clipped from V and 4 bases from J, the junction kept 2 bases outside the gene matches. The CDR3 DNA follows: TGTGCCACCAGCAGAGATATAGCGGGGGCAGATACGCAGTATTTT. The encoded protein is CATSRDIAGADTQYF. Complete variable domain (other parts from reference TRBV15 and TRBJ2-3): DAMVIQNPRYQVTQFGKPVTLSCSQTLNHNVMYWYQQKSSQAPKLLFHYYDKDFNNEADTPDNFQSRRPNTSFCFLDIRSPGLGDTAMYLCATSRDIAGADTQYFGPGTRLTVL.

The chain recombines TRBV10-2 with TRBJ2-5, with TRBD1 matching over 10 bases. The better agreement between TRBJ2-7 and the DNA end casts doubt on the J call. In germline, CDR1 is WSHSY, CDR2 SAAADI. This CDR3 comprises 14 residues. CDR3 residues: CASSSGTGAYEQYF. DNA for the CDR3: TGCGCCAGCAGTTCCGGGACAGGGGCCTACGAGCAGTACTTC.